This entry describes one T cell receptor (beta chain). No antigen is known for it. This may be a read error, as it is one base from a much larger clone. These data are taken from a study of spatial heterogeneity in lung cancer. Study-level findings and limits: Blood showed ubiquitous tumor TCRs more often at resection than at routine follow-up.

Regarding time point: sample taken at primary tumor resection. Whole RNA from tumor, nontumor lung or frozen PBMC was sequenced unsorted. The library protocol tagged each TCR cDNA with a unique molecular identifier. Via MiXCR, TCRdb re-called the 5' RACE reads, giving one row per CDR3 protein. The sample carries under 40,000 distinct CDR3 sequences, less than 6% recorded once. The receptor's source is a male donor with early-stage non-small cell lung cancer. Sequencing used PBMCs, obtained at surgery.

CDR3 amino acids: CSARRAYDQTQHF. The DNA of the CDR3 is TGCAGTGCTAGGAGGGCATACGATCAGACCCAGCATTTT. The chain employs TRBV20-1 and TRBJ1-5; no clear D. CDR1 is DFQATT and CDR2 is SNEGSKA in the germline V gene (reference sequence). CDR3 length: 13 amino acids.